One T cell receptor beta chain is described in this entry. The data stem from a study of CXCR3-negative and CXCR3-positive naive CD8 T cells. The CDR3 covers 14 residues. CDR1 MNHEY and CDR2 SVGEGT come from the germline V gene. 5' RACE with UMI labels generated the TRB cDNA libraries. TCRdb processed the 5' RACE reads again and assigns one entry to each CDR3 protein, with no DNA. Across tens of thousands of distinct CDR3 sequences, the top ten clones capture around 1.5% of the sample. This receptor was taken from a human donor in good health. Some clones in this sample may be carry-over from other donors' samples. This chain connects TRBV6-2 or TRBV6-3 to TRBJ1-5. Sequencing was performed on naive CXCR3- CD8+ T cells from blood. Indicated subset: CD45RO-CCR7+CD27+CD95- naive CD8+ T cells lacking CXCR3 (TNR3-). CDR3 in amino acids: CASSYVGGNQPQHF.